The source of this TCR beta chain is a study of blood T cell repertoires in COVID-19. Across the whole study: Sources were T cells, B-cell-depleted T cells, or PBMCs; the material itself was cDNA or gDNA.

With V trimmed by 3 bases and J by 6 bases, 5 bases remained unmatched. CDR3 length equals 14 residues. Germline CDR1 reads MDHEN; CDR2 reads SYDVKM. In the authors' methods: Estimates of nucleated cell counts were drawn from the amplification of reference gene primers. Method: immunoSEQ multiplex PCR; TCRdb's copy keeps in-frame clones and lacks some. V, J and clone size were drawn from that table, and D and trimming were deduced from the DNA. The sample consists of about 14,000 clones, around 84% of them appearing once. The rearrangement links TRBV28 to TRBJ2-3; 8 bases agree with TRBD1. Input material: peripheral blood. The TCR comes from a woman aged 45-65 years with active or convalescent COVID-19. This CDR3 reads CASSLQGAWDTQYF. CDR3 DNA: TGTGCCAGCAGTTTGCAGGGGGCGTGGGATACGCAGTATTTT.